At least ten counts were recorded for the clone carrying this T cell receptor beta chain. Its antigen is unknown. Germline assignment: CDR1 SGHTA and CDR2 FQGNSA. V lost 4 bases to trimming and J lost 3 bases, with 10 bases between them. The CDR3 is 13 amino acids. These data are taken from a study of CD8 T cells in ankylosing spondylitis. Study-wide findings and caveats: Ankylosing spondylitis blood appeared to be characterized by a TCR beta motif of about eight highly homologous variants. Some of the motif variants had earlier been found in reactive arthritis patients' fluid and blood. Matched synovial fluid from ankylosing spondylitis patients was reported to be enriched for disease-linked clones.

Libraries of TCR beta came from quantitative 5'-RACE with molecular barcodes. TCRdb processed the 5' RACE reads anew with MiXCR; each CDR3 protein has one entry. The table includes 130,000 to 150,000 distinct CDR3 sequences, roughly 8.3% detected once. J is TRBJ2-7 and V is TRBV7-2; D gene unclear. The receptor was derived from a male donor with ankylosing spondylitis. Sequencing was done on a sample of synovial fluid, either unsorted or a sorted T cell fraction (not recorded which). The CDR3 DNA reads as TGTGCCAGCAGCTCAAGGACGGGCTACGAGCAGTACTTC. Residues: CASSSRTGYEQYF. Together with reference TRBV7-2 and TRBJ2-7, the CDR3 gives the full variable domain: GAGVSQSPSNKVTEKGKDVELRCDPISGHTALYWYRQSLGQGLEFLIYFQGNSAPDKSGLPSDRFSAERTGGSVSTLTIQRTQQEDSAVYLCASSSRTGYEQYFGPGTRLTVT.